The 11 T cell receptor beta chains presented below share a single source sample, sequenced in a study of T cell responses to AZD1222 COVID-19 vaccine. Assay used: immunoSEQ multiplex PCR; TCRdb lists only in-frame clones, some missing. Of about 96,000 clones in the sample, around 89% were seen once. Here the sequenced sample was peripheral blood, taken on day 0 of AZD1222 vaccination. All receptors come from an adult in good health.

V gene TRBV4-2 combines with J gene TRBJ1-1, with 8 positions matching TRBD1. Germline CDR1 is LGHNA and CDR2 is YNFKEQ. The CDR3 is 15 residues long. With V trimmed by 1 base and J by 1 base, 2 bases remained unmatched. This chain's CDR3 is CASSQGTGSNTEAFF. CDR3 DNA: TGTGCCAGCAGCCAAGGGACAGGGTCGAACACTGAAGCTTTCTTT.

The chain combines TRBV6-4 with TRBJ2-3; D is uncertain. V was pared by 4 bases and J by 4 bases, with 15 bases between. This CDR3 region has 15 residues. Germline V gene sequence: CDR1 MRHNA, CDR2 SNTAGT. The CDR3 DNA reads TGTGCCAGCAGTGCCATATTGAGTAGGGCAGATACGCAGTATTTT. This encodes CASSAILSRADTQYF.

The gene calls are TRBV4-3 and TRBJ1-2; D remains ambiguous. With 1 base removed from V and 6 bases from J, the gap between germline ends came to 21 bases. In germline, CDR1 is LGHNA, CDR2 YSLEER. There are 17 residues in the CDR3. CDR3 loop: CASSQAETRTAKDGYTF. CDR3 nucleotide sequence: TGCGCCAGCAGCCAAGCCGAAACTAGGACGGCCAAGGATGGCTACACCTTC.

In this sample, this clone turned up once. The gene calls are TRBV27 and TRBJ1-2; no clear D gene. The V gene's germline CDR1 is MNHEY and CDR2 SMNVEV (reference sequence). The CDR3 contains 12 residues. V was cut by 8 bases and J by 2 bases, with 9 bases left in between. The chain's CDR3 is CASGVYNYGYTF. The DNA for the CDR3 is TGTGCCAGCGGGGTGTACAACTATGGCTACACCTTC.

The chain couples TRBV4-2 to TRBJ1-1; 8 bases fit TRBD1. CDR1 and CDR2 from the germline V gene are LGHNA and YNFKEQ. This CDR3 spans 15 amino acids. Unmatched junction bases numbered 5, after V lost 3 bases and J lost 2 bases. This chain's CDR3 is CASSQGTGPNTEAFF. The CDR3 DNA reads as TGTGCCAGCAGCCAGGGGACAGGACCTAACACTGAAGCTTTCTTT.

This chain uses TRBV28 with TRBJ1-1; D is unclear. The germline V gene encodes CDR1 MDHEN and CDR2 SYDVKM. The CDR3 has 12 amino acids. Trimming took 3 bases from V and 5 from J, leaving 7 bases between them. The CDR3 DNA reads as TGTGCCAGCAGTTTTGTGGGGACTGAAGCTTTCTTT. Translating gives CASSFVGTEAFF. Looking up the rest from reference TRBV28 and TRBJ1-1 gives the full variable domain: DVKVTQSSRYLVKRTGEKVFLECVQDMDHENMFWYRQDPGLGLRLIYFSYDVKMKEKGDIPEGYSVSREKKERFSLILESASTNQTSMYLCASSFVGTEAFFGQGTRLTVV.

V and J are TRBV19 and TRBJ1-2; D may be TRBD1 (5 bases). V lost 5 bases and J 2 bases, leaving 12 bases between the germline ends. Germline CDR1 and CDR2: LNHDA and SQIVND (reference sequence). This CDR3 comprises 14 residues. This chain's CDR3 is CASSVWGINYGYTF. CDR3 DNA sequence: TGTGCCAGTAGTGTCTGGGGGATCAACTATGGCTACACCTTC.

The chain carries TRBV20-1 and TRBJ1-1; 9 nucleotides line up with TRBD1. Trimming took 3 bases from V and 6 from J; bases not matched to a gene: 5. Looked up from germline, CDR1 is DFQATT and CDR2 is SNEGSKA (reference sequence). The CDR3 is made up of 13 amino acids. The CDR3 DNA follows: TGCAGTGCTAGTAGACAGGGGGTTCCTGAAGCTTTCTTT. Amino acids: CSASRQGVPEAFF.

The chain links TRBV11-2 to TRBJ1-2; no reliable D call. CDR1 is SGHAT, CDR2 FQNNGV, per germline. The V and J ends lost 0 bases and 8 bases respectively, with 7 bases between them. This CDR3 has 12 residues. The CDR3 DNA is TGTGCCAGCAGCTTAGAATTTGGCGGCTACACCTTC. It codes for CASSLEFGGYTF. The variable domain in full, with the rest retrieved from reference TRBV11-2 and TRBJ1-2, is EAGVAQSPRYKIIEKRQSVAFWCNPISGHATLYWYQQILGQGPKLLIQFQNNGVVDDSQLPKDRFSAERLKGVDSTLKIQPAKLEDSAVYLCASSLEFGGYTFGSGTRLTVV.

The chain uses TRBV5-1 and TRBJ2-3; D possibly corresponds to TRBD1 (6 bases). This CDR3 is built from 14 residues. CDR1 and CDR2 from the germline V gene are SGHRS and YFSETQ. V was clipped by 0 bases and J by 3 bases, with 8 bases between them. The CDR3 nucleotides are TGCGCCAGCAGCTTGGGGGGGCCGACAGATACGCAGTATTTT. Protein product: CASSLGGPTDTQYF. The complete variable domain, with remaining parts taken from reference TRBV5-1 and TRBJ2-3, reads KAGVTQTPRYLIKTRGQQVTLSCSPISGHRSVSWYQQTPGQGLQFLFEYFSETQRNKGNFPGRFSGRQFSNSRSEMNVSTLELGDSALYLCASSLGGPTDTQYFGPGTRLTVL.

CDR3 protein: CASSRSDFRTENTEAFF. In DNA, the CDR3 is TGTGCCAGCAGCCGAAGCGATTTCAGGACAGAGAACACTGAAGCTTTCTTT. This sequence joins TRBV6-2 or TRBV6-3 and TRBJ1-1, with D tentatively TRBD1 (6 bases). Between the trimmed V and J ends, which lost 6 bases and 1 base, there was a span of 21 bases. The germline V gene encodes CDR1 MNHEY and CDR2 SVGEGT. This CDR3 is 17 amino acids long.